This paragraph reports one T cell receptor (beta chain). The data derive from a study of blood T cell repertoires in COVID-19. For the study at large: Samples of COVID-19 (acute and convalescent) were obtained from the United States, Italy and Spain. T cells, B-cell-depleted T cells, or PBMCs provided the cDNA or gDNA that served as material.

Original handling: Estimation of nucleated cell counts relied on the amplification of reference gene primers. Data came from immunoSEQ multiplex PCR; TCRdb stores just in-frame clones and leaves some out. V, J and clone size derive from that table, while D and trimming were established from the DNA sequence. The sample holds about 24,000 clones, approximately 91% seen once. V was clipped by 5 bases and J by 4 bases; unmatched bases: 7. Germline V lookup: CDR1 SGHTA, CDR2 FQGTGA. The CDR3 runs to 15 residues. The TCR was taken from a woman aged 70-85 years with active COVID-19. The sample taken for sequencing was peripheral blood. The chain joins TRBV7-3 to TRBJ1-2; TRBD1 agrees at 10 bases. The CDR3 protein is CASSPGQGYVYGYTF. The CDR3, as DNA: TGTGCCAGCAGCCCGGGACAGGGGTACGTCTATGGCTACACCTTC.